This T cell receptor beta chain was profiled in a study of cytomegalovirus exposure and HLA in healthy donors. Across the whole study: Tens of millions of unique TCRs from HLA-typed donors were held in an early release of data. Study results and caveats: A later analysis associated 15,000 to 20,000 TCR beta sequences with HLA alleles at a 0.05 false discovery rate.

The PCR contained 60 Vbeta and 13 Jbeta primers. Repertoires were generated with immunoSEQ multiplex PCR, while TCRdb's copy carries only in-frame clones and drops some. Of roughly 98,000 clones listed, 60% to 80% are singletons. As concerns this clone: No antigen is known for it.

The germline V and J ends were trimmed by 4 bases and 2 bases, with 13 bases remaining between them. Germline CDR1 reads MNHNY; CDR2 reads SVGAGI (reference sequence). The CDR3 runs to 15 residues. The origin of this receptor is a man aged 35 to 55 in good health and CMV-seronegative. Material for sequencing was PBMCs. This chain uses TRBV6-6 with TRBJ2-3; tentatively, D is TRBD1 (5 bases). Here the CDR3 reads CASSLTVLYTDTQYF. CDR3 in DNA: TGTGCCAGCAGTTTGACAGTTCTATACACAGATACGCAGTATTTT.